The 15 T cell receptor beta chains below come from one sample, sequenced in a study of cytomegalovirus exposure and HLA in healthy donors. The study ran its PCR with 60 Vbeta and 13 Jbeta primers. Here immunoSEQ multiplex PCR was the method, and the copy in TCRdb shows in-frame clones only, minus some. The sample has tens of thousands of clones; about 74% are singletons. Source material: PBMCs. These receptors were taken from a woman between 50 and 59 years old in good health and CMV-seropositive.

The chain is built from TRBV6-6 and TRBJ2-7, with 8 bases that match TRBD2. The germline gives CDR1 MNHNY, CDR2 SVGAGI (reference sequence). The V segment lost 3 bases and the J segment 7 bases; nucleotides outside the gene matches: 5. The CDR3 totals 13 residues. The CDR3 here is CASSYAAGGEQYF. The CDR3 DNA reads as TGTGCCAGCAGTTATGCGGCGGGAGGAGAGCAGTACTTC.

The V call is TRBV29-1, the J call TRBJ2-5, with D perhaps matching TRBD1 (5 bases). Looked up from germline, CDR1 is SQVTM and CDR2 is ANQGSEA. This CDR3 is built from 12 residues. Trimming left V 5 bases short and J 0 bases short, with 7 bases between. The CDR3 protein is CSVKTDQETQYF. The CDR3 nucleotides read TGCAGCGTTAAGACAGACCAAGAGACCCAGTACTTC.

The rearrangement links TRBV6-6 to TRBJ2-7; D is possibly TRBD1 (6 bases). Trimming stripped 4 bases from V and 3 bases from J, with 10 bases between. The CDR3 has 13 amino acids. CDR1 and CDR2 from the germline V gene are MNHNY and SVGAGI (reference sequence). In nucleotides, the CDR3 is TGTGCCAGCAGTTTACAGGGCATCTACGAGCAGTACTTC. This gives the protein CASSLQGIYEQYF.

The CDR3 DNA sequence: TGTGCCAGCAGCTTGGGGGGAGGCAATCAGCCCCAGCATTTT. This encodes CASSLGGGNQPQHF. The chain links TRBV5-4 to TRBJ1-5; D gene uncertain. CDR1 is SGHNT and CDR2 is YYREEE in the germline V gene (reference sequence). CDR3 length: 14 residues. Trimming pared 0 bases from V and 2 bases from J, leaving 6 bases between.

The chain recombines TRBV6-1 with TRBJ1-1; 8 bases agree with TRBD1. Germline-derived CDR1 and CDR2 are MNHNS and SASEGT. Germline trimming cut 4 bases from V and 1 base from J; bases unmatched to any gene: 5. This CDR3 spans 15 amino acids. The CDR3 is CASSVSGTGNTEAFF. CDR3 in DNA: TGTGCCAGCAGTGTTTCCGGGACAGGGAACACTGAAGCTTTCTTT.

This chain joins TRBV5-1 and TRBJ2-5; possibly TRBD1 for D (6 bases). Trimming left V 4 bases short and J 2 bases short, with 12 bases between. Per germline, CDR1 SGHRS and CDR2 YFSETQ. The CDR3 covers 14 residues. This CDR3 reads CASSPRGDQETQYF. CDR3 sequence (DNA): TGCGCCAGCAGCCCCAGGGGAGATCAAGAGACCCAGTACTTC.

This clone occurred a few times. V is TRBV7-8 and J is TRBJ2-1; TRBD2 is a possible D gene (6 bases). Trimming took off 0 bases at V and 7 bases at J, with 28 bases between the two ends. This CDR3 is built from 20 residues. Germline V gene lookup returns CDR1 SGHVS and CDR2 FQNEAQ. In DNA form, the CDR3 reads TGTGCCAGCAGCTTAGCTGTGGCAGGCAATTTGACTAGGTCTTTGAATGAGCAGTTCTTC. As protein: CASSLAVAGNLTRSLNEQFF.

The rearrangement links TRBV11-2 to TRBJ1-1; tentative D call: TRBD1 (6 bases). Trimming pared 2 bases from V and 1 base from J, leaving 8 bases between. The CDR3 is 14 residues long. CDR1 is SGHAT and CDR2 is FQNNGV in the germline V gene. The CDR3 DNA follows: TGTGCCAGCAGCTTATCAGGGGAGAACACTGAAGCTTTCTTT. Amino acids: CASSLSGENTEAFF.

The J gene is TRBJ1-1, the V gene TRBV29-1; TRBD1 matches at 9 bases. The CDR3 loop spans 13 amino acids. Germline loops: CDR1 SQVTM, CDR2 ANQGSEA. V gave up 6 bases and J gave up 4 bases; unmatched junction bases: 6. CDR3 nucleotides: TGCAGCGTGGACAGGGGCAGGAGCACTGAAGCTTTCTTT. Its protein is CSVDRGRSTEAFF.

The chain has TRBV11-2 and TRBJ1-1; no definite D call. The V gene lost 0 bases and the J gene lost 5 bases, with 7 bases spanning the gap. The CDR3 sequence is 13 residues long. CDR1 and CDR2 (germline): SGHAT, FQNNGV. The CDR3 is CASSLEGGTEAFF. CDR3 DNA: TGTGCCAGCAGCTTAGAAGGAGGGACTGAAGCTTTCTTT.

This clone was detected only a few times. The chain uses TRBV4-1 and TRBJ2-3, with 8 bases matching TRBD1. The germline V gene encodes CDR1 MGHRA and CDR2 YSYEKL. V lost 1 base and J lost 2; bases outside the gene matches: 2. The length of the CDR3 is 15 residues. CDR3 in DNA: TGCGCCAGCAGCCAAGGGACAGGGAACACAGATACGCAGTATTTT. Translation gives CASSQGTGNTDTQYF.

The chain employs TRBV5-4 and TRBJ2-2, with TRBD2 matching 10 bases. The junction had 4 bases not matched to a gene; V was cut back by 4 bases and J by 4 bases. CDR1 and CDR2 (germline): SGHNT, YYREEE (reference sequence). CDR3 size: 15 residues. This CDR3 is CASSHSGRSTGELFF. The DNA of the CDR3 is TGTGCCAGCAGCCATAGCGGGAGGAGCACCGGGGAGCTGTTTTTT.

This chain links TRBV9 with TRBJ2-1; possibly TRBD2 for D (6 bases). Trimming took off 4 bases at V and 6 bases at J, with 11 bases between the two ends. The CDR3 is 13 amino acids. Germline loops: CDR1 SGDLS, CDR2 YYNGEE. CDR3 region: CASSRDFINEQFF. The CDR3 bases are TGTGCCAGCAGCCGGGACTTTATCAATGAGCAGTTCTTC.

The CDR3 here is CASSRQGHQPQHF. CDR3 nucleotide sequence: TGTGCCAGCAGTCGACAGGGCCATCAGCCCCAGCATTTT. J is TRBJ1-5 and V is TRBV27, with 7 bases lining up with TRBD1. This CDR3 comprises 13 residues. The germline CDR1 and CDR2 sequences are MNHEY and SMNVEV (reference sequence). With V trimmed by 5 bases and J by 5 bases, 3 bases remained unmatched.

Regarding this clone: Distinct nucleotide sequences in the sample also encode this CDR3. As DNA, the CDR3 is TGCGCCAGCAGTAGGGACAACTACGAGCAGTACTTC. It specifies CASSRDNYEQYF. The gene calls are TRBV5-1 and TRBJ2-7; TRBD1 might be the D (6 bases). Between the trimmed V and J ends, which lost 5 bases and 3 bases, there was a span of 9 bases. This CDR3 contains 12 residues. Germline CDR1 and CDR2: SGHRS and YFSETQ. The full variable domain, rest sourced from reference TRBV5-1 and TRBJ2-7, is KAGVTQTPRYLIKTRGQQVTLSCSPISGHRSVSWYQQTPGQGLQFLFEYFSETQRNKGNFPGRFSGRQFSNSRSEMNVSTLELGDSALYLCASSRDNYEQYFGPGTRLTVT.